The 29 T cell receptor beta chains reported below all come from one sample, sequenced in a study of PD-1 blockade in classical Hodgkin lymphoma. All the patients suffered relapse after autologous stem cell transplantation, and brentuximab vedotin exposure differed. Assay: immunoSEQ multiplex PCR; the TCRdb copy retains only in-frame clones and omits some. The table has about 23,000 clones, 60% to 85% seen once. Sequencing was performed on peripheral blood mononuclear cells (PBMCs), taken before the second cycle of nivolumab. The receptors were gathered from a human donor with classical Hodgkin lymphoma.

V gene TRBV7-6 combines with J gene TRBJ2-3; TRBD2 aligns across 12 bases. Trimming at V came to 5 bases and at J to 2 bases, leaving 8 bases not matched to a gene. Per the germline V gene, CDR1 is SGHVS and CDR2 is FNYEAQ. The CDR3 is 17 amino acids. CDR3 in DNA: TGTGCCAGCAGCCCTCGGACTAGCGGGACCGCCACAGATACGCAGTATTTT. This codes for CASSPRTSGTATDTQYF.

The gene calls are TRBV6-5 and TRBJ2-7, with D perhaps given as TRBD1 or TRBD2 (5 bases each). Germline assignment: CDR1 MNHEY and CDR2 SVGAGI. Trimming took 4 bases from V and 1 from J, leaving 14 bases between them. This CDR3 has 15 residues. The CDR3 sequence is CASSLSGTVSYEQYF. The CDR3 bases are TGTGCCAGCAGTTTATCCGGGACGGTTTCCTACGAGCAGTACTTC.

The chain joins TRBV5-5 to TRBJ2-3; 8 bases line up with TRBD2. This CDR3 region has 13 residues. Germline V gives CDR1 SGHKS, CDR2 YYEKEE (reference sequence). V gave up 2 bases and J gave up 4 bases; unmatched junction bases: 0. The CDR3 DNA reads TGTGCCAGCAGCTTACTAGCGGCAGATACGCAGTATTTT. Encoded protein: CASSLLAADTQYF.

CDR3 bases: TGTGCCAGCAGTGCCAGCCAAAAAGCTTTCTTT. This translates into CASSASQKAFF. The V gene is TRBV6-1, the J gene TRBJ1-1; D gene uncertain. Germline CDR1 MNHNS, CDR2 SASEGT. This CDR3 spans 11 amino acids. The V gene lost 4 bases and the J gene lost 9 bases, with 9 bases spanning the gap.

On this clone: Different DNA sequences within this sample yield the same CDR3. The rearrangement links TRBV2 to TRBJ2-2; 10 bases line up with TRBD1. The germline V gene encodes CDR1 SNHLY and CDR2 FYNNEI. Trimming removed 5 bases from V and 4 bases from J; junction bases left unmatched: 4. CDR3 size: 15 residues. The CDR3 DNA reads as TGTGCCAGCAGTACCGACAGGGGGCCCACCGGGGAGCTGTTTTTT. The encoded protein is CASSTDRGPTGELFF.

This clone has only a few counts. The chain is built from TRBV6-6 and TRBJ1-1; no clear D. The CDR3 runs to 12 residues. Germline V gene lookup returns CDR1 MNHNY and CDR2 SVGAGI (reference sequence). V lost 2 bases, J lost 4 bases, and 5 bases lay in between. Written as DNA, the CDR3 is TGTGCCAGCAGTTACCTGGGCACTGAAGCTTTCTTT. Translation gives CASSYLGTEAFF.

The chain uses TRBV19 and TRBJ2-7; 8 bases are a match to TRBD1. The CDR3 spans 15 residues. Germline CDR1 LNHDA, CDR2 SQIVND (reference sequence). The ends lost 3 bases at V and 3 bases at J; junction bases unmatched: 7. This chain's CDR3 is CASSMAGTGGYEQYF. CDR3 sequence (DNA): TGTGCCAGTAGTATGGCCGGGACAGGAGGCTACGAGCAGTACTTC.

The V call is TRBV28, the J call TRBJ2-5; TRBD2 agrees at 10 bases. V was pared by 4 bases and J by 7 bases, with 9 bases of the junction left unmatched. This CDR3 spans 15 amino acids. Germline V gives CDR1 MDHEN, CDR2 SYDVKM. The CDR3 spells CASSSLAGVIGTQYF. The CDR3 DNA reads as TGTGCCAGCAGTTCCCTAGCGGGAGTCATCGGGACCCAGTACTTC. Using reference TRBV28 and TRBJ2-5 for the parts outside the CDR3, the full variable domain is DVKVTQSSRYLVKRTGEKVFLECVQDMDHENMFWYRQDPGLGLRLIYFSYDVKMKEKGDIPEGYSVSREKKERFSLILESASTNQTSMYLCASSSLAGVIGTQYFGPGTRLLVL.

The chain recombines TRBV18 with TRBJ1-2; no clear D gene. The CDR3 has 13 amino acids. The V gene lost 0 bases and the J gene lost 5 bases, with 7 bases spanning the gap. Germline V gene lookup returns CDR1 KGHSH and CDR2 LQKENI. CDR3 DNA sequence: TGTGCCAGCTCACCACCAATAGTTTATGGCTACACCTTC. Amino acids: CASSPPIVYGYTF.

The chain has TRBV7-9 and TRBJ2-1, with 8 bases lining up with TRBD2. Germline-derived CDR1 and CDR2 are SEHNR and FQNEAQ (reference sequence). There are 18 residues in the CDR3. J gave up 7 bases and V 2 bases, and 16 bases lay outside the gene matches. The chain's CDR3 is CASSLIVGAPGLGNEQFF. CDR3 DNA: TGTGCCAGCAGCTTAATCGTCGGCGCACCGGGACTAGGGAATGAGCAGTTCTTC.

The genes are TRBV30 and TRBJ2-1; a possible D gene is TRBD1 (5 bases). This CDR3 has 12 amino acids. V lost 2 bases to trimming and J lost 10 bases, with 12 bases between them. In germline, CDR1 is GTSNPN, CDR2 SVGIG (reference sequence). CDR3 loop: CAWSLSRQEQFF. The CDR3 DNA reads TGTGCCTGGAGTCTTAGTAGACAGGAGCAGTTCTTC.

V and J are TRBV27 and TRBJ2-3; weak D call: TRBD1 (5 bases). V dropped 6 bases and J dropped 0 bases, with 10 bases sitting between them. Germline values: CDR1 MNHEY, CDR2 SMNVEV (reference sequence). The CDR3 contains 14 residues. CDR3: CASRPGFSTDTQYF. CDR3 sequence (DNA): TGTGCCAGCAGACCAGGGTTTAGCACAGATACGCAGTATTTT.

The CDR3, as DNA: TGTGCCAGCAGCTTTCGAGCGGGAGCCCCAGAGACCCAGTACTTC. It is translated as CASSFRAGAPETQYF. The gene calls are TRBV7-6 and TRBJ2-5; 8 bases are a match to TRBD2. Per germline, CDR1 SGHVS and CDR2 FNYEAQ. After removal of 3 bases from V and 4 bases from J, the junction contained 7 bases not matched to a gene. The CDR3 is 15 residues long. Full variable domain (outside the CDR3, taken from reference TRBV7-6 and TRBJ2-5): GAGVSQSPRYKVTKRGQDVALRCDPISGHVSLYWYRQALGQGPEFLTYFNYEAQQDKSGLPNDRFSAERPEGSISTLTIQRTEQRDSAMYRCASSFRAGAPETQYFGPGTRLLVL.

This clone showed up just once. CDR3 in amino acids: CASSQLYQPQHF. The CDR3 bases are TGTGCCAGCAGTCAGCTTTATCAGCCCCAGCATTTT. The chain is built from TRBV6-5 and TRBJ1-5, with D hard to call. CDR3 length equals 12 residues. Germline CDR1 is MNHEY and CDR2 is SVGAGI. The germline V and J ends were trimmed by 5 bases and 5 bases, with 7 bases remaining between them.

As for this clone: The sample has other DNA sequences that encode this CDR3 too. This sequence joins TRBV18 and TRBJ2-3; D is unresolved. The CDR3 is 12 residues long. The germline CDR1 and CDR2 sequences are KGHSH and LQKENI. V was cut by 8 bases and J by 1 base, with 7 bases left in between. CDR3 sequence: CASSLGTDTQYF. CDR3 DNA: TGTGCCAGCAGCCTGGGCACAGATACGCAGTATTTT.

This chain joins TRBV29-1 and TRBJ2-1; D gene uncertain. The CDR3 extends over 15 amino acids. Trimming pared 2 bases from V and 4 bases from J, leaving 15 bases between. Germline V gene sequence: CDR1 SQVTM, CDR2 ANQGSEA. The CDR3 loop reads CSVELWTARYNEQFF. DNA for the CDR3: TGCAGCGTTGAATTATGGACGGCTCGATACAATGAGCAGTTCTTC.

The genes are TRBV16 and TRBJ2-7; weak D call: TRBD1 (5 bases). Germline V gives CDR1 KGHSY, CDR2 FQNENV. The CDR3 consists of 14 residues. V lost 0 bases to trimming and J lost 5 bases, with 11 bases between them. CDR3 sequence: CASSQSGRAHEQYF. The CDR3 DNA reads TGTGCCAGCAGCCAATCGGGCAGGGCCCACGAGCAGTACTTC. Full variable domain (outside the CDR3, taken from reference TRBV16 and TRBJ2-7): GEEVAQTPKHLVRGEGQKAKLYCAPIKGHSYVFWYQQVLKNEFKFLISFQNENVFDETGMPKERFSAKCLPNSPCSLEIQATKLEDSAVYFCASSQSGRAHEQYFGPGTRLTVT.

The rearrangement links TRBV7-9 to TRBJ2-5; TRBD1 matches at 9 bases. Looked up from germline, CDR1 is SEHNR and CDR2 is FQNEAQ (reference sequence). The CDR3 contains 16 residues. V dropped 4 bases and J dropped 5; count of bases not matched to a gene: 11. Here the CDR3 DNA reads TGTGCCAGCAGCTCCCTCACAGGGGGCGGGGGTGAGACCCAGTACTTC. This encodes CASSSLTGGGGETQYF.

CDR3 sequence reads: CASSRVLIGANVLTF. The CDR3 bases are TGTGCCAGCAGCCGGGTCCTCATAGGGGCCAACGTCCTGACTTTC. The chain is built from TRBV28 and TRBJ2-6; D gene ambiguous. Trimming shortened V by 6 bases and J by 4 bases, and 13 bases separated the two germline ends. The CDR3 runs to 15 residues. CDR1 and CDR2 from the germline V gene are MDHEN and SYDVKM.

The chain uses TRBV6-5 and TRBJ1-1, with D perhaps TRBD1 (6 bases). The CDR3 runs 12 residues. The germline CDR1 and CDR2 sequences are MNHEY and SVGAGI. V was shortened by 7 bases and J by 6 bases, with 12 bases between the two germline ends. CDR3 bases: TGTGCCAGCAAACAGGGAGAGTCTGAAGCTTTCTTT. As protein: CASKQGESEAFF.

The sample holds one count of this clone. The V and J genes are TRBV7-6 and TRBJ2-2, with 16 bases fitting TRBD2. Per the germline V gene, CDR1 is SGHVS and CDR2 is FNYEAQ. V was pared by 5 bases and J by 4 bases, with 7 bases of the junction left unmatched. The CDR3 sequence is 18 residues long. The CDR3 DNA sequence: TGTGCCAGCAGCCCGGGACTAGCGGGAGGGACGAGCACCGGGGAGCTGTTTTTT. Protein sequence: CASSPGLAGGTSTGELFF.

The chain is built from TRBV28 and TRBJ2-5; 7 nucleotides align to TRBD2. With 5 bases clipped from V and 4 bases from J, the junction kept 10 bases outside the gene matches. Germline V lookup: CDR1 MDHEN, CDR2 SYDVKM. The CDR3 sequence is 15 residues long. The CDR3 DNA sequence: TGTGCCAGCAGTCCGCCAGCGGGGATGGGAGAGACCCAGTACTTC. As protein: CASSPPAGMGETQYF.

This sequence joins TRBV5-4 and TRBJ2-2; D call uncertain. Between the trimmed V and J ends, which lost 0 bases and 6 bases, there was a span of 3 bases. This CDR3 region has 12 residues. Germline V gene sequence: CDR1 SGHNT, CDR2 YYREEE (reference sequence). The chain's CDR3 is CASSLVSGELFF. The CDR3, as DNA: TGTGCCAGCAGCTTGGTCTCCGGGGAGCTGTTTTTT.

The chain uses TRBV5-1 and TRBJ2-1, with 7 nucleotides matching TRBD1. Per the germline V gene, CDR1 is SGHRS and CDR2 is YFSETQ. CDR3 length: 12 amino acids. V dropped 3 bases and J dropped 9; count of bases not matched to a gene: 3. CDR3 nucleotide sequence: TGCGCCAGCAGCTCACAGGGGACTGAGCAGTTCTTC. Its translation: CASSSQGTEQFF. The whole variable domain, filled in from reference TRBV5-1 and TRBJ2-1, reads KAGVTQTPRYLIKTRGQQVTLSCSPISGHRSVSWYQQTPGQGLQFLFEYFSETQRNKGNFPGRFSGRQFSNSRSEMNVSTLELGDSALYLCASSSQGTEQFFGPGTRLTVL.

The chain employs TRBV6-1 and TRBJ2-3, with 8 bases fitting TRBD2. V dropped 0 bases and J dropped 0; count of bases not matched to a gene: 8. CDR3 size: 18 residues. Germline V CDR1 and CDR2: MNHNS, SASEGT. In DNA form, the CDR3 reads TGTGCCAGCAGTGAAGCGGCGGGAGGATGGGCTAGCACAGATACGCAGTATTTT. Encoded protein: CASSEAAGGWASTDTQYF.

The chain couples TRBV6-1 to TRBJ2-2; D is ambiguous. Trimming took 2 bases from V and 3 from J, leaving 7 bases between them. This CDR3 comprises 14 residues. CDR1 and CDR2 (germline): MNHNS, SASEGT. This chain's CDR3 is CASSENWDTGELFF. CDR3 DNA: TGTGCCAGCAGTGAAAATTGGGACACCGGGGAGCTGTTTTTT.

The chain has TRBV19 and TRBJ1-5; D is ambiguous. Germline V gene sequence: CDR1 LNHDA, CDR2 SQIVND (reference sequence). This CDR3 is built from 15 residues. V was trimmed by 3 bases and J by 1 base, leaving 10 bases between them. The CDR3 DNA reads TGTGCCAGTAGTATCGGGTTGACGAGCAATCAGCCCCAGCATTTT. Encoded protein: CASSIGLTSNQPQHF.

J is TRBJ1-1 and V is TRBV19; 7 bases line up with TRBD1. Germline-derived CDR1 and CDR2 are LNHDA and SQIVND (reference sequence). The CDR3 totals 16 residues. The trim removed 5 bases at V and 4 bases at J, leaving 13 bases unmatched. The CDR3 bases are TGTGCCAGTAGTGGGTGGACAGGAGGGGGGAGCACTGAAGCTTTCTTT. Protein: CASSGWTGGGSTEAFF.

The V call is TRBV5-5, the J call TRBJ2-7; TRBD1 is a possible D gene (5 bases). The CDR3 has 13 residues. Looked up from germline, CDR1 is SGHKS and CDR2 is YYEKEE (reference sequence). V lost 2 bases, J lost 1 base, and 7 bases lay in between. In nucleotides, the CDR3 is TGTGCCAGCAGCTTTACAGGTTCCTACGAGCAGTACTTC. It translates to CASSFTGSYEQYF.